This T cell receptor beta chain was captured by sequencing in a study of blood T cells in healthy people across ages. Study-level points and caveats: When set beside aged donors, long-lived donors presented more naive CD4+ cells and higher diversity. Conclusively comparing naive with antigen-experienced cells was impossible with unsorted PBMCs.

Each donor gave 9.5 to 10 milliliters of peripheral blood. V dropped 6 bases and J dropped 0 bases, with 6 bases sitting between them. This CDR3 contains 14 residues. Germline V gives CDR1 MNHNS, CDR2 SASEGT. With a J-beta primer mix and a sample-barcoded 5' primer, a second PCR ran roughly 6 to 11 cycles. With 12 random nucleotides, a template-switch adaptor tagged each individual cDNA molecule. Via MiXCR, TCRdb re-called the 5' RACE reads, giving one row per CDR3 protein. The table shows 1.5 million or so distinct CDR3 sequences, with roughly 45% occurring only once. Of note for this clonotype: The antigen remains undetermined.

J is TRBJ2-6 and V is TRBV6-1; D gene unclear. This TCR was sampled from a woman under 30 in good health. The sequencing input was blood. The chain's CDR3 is CASRDGSGANVLTF. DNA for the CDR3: TGTGCCAGCAGGGACGGCTCTGGGGCCAACGTCCTGACTTTC.